This T cell receptor (beta chain) was documented in a study of T cells in Graves' hyperthyroidism and ophthalmopathy. For the study at large: Peripheral blood draws took place at initial diagnosis, ahead of any treatment.

The CDR3 has 13 residues. Trimming took off 6 bases at V and 7 bases at J, with 12 bases between the two ends. Germline V lookup: CDR1 SGHNT, CDR2 YENEEA. Amplified TCR beta CDR3 regions came from RNA transcripts. Researchers ran a first-round RT-PCR on the TCR CDR3 using the HTBI primer set. Each CDR3 protein gets one entry after TCRdb re-called the multiplex PCR reads with MiXCR. This table has roughly 350,000 distinct CDR3 sequences, about 14% appearing once. A few counts support this clonotype. An approximately 9.8 ml volume of fresh peripheral blood provided the PBMCs. This clonotype originated in a woman aged 25 to 39 with Graves' ophthalmopathy. J is TRBJ2-2 and V is TRBV11-3; tentatively, D is TRBD1 (5 bases). Sequenced input: blood. CDR3 sequence reads: CASSIRGFGELFF. In DNA form, the CDR3 reads TGTGCCAGCAGTATAAGGGGATTCGGGGAGCTGTTTTTT.